Listed below are T cell receptor beta chains from one sample, sequenced in a study of blood T cell repertoires in COVID-19. Sequencing was performed with immunoSEQ multiplex PCR; in TCRdb, only in-frame clones are kept and a portion is missing. The sample lists about 220,000 clones, approximately 82% occurring once. Material for sequencing was peripheral blood. These receptor sequences come from a woman between 45 and 60 years old with acute or convalescent COVID-19. CDR3s include the opening cysteine and the closing phenylalanine or tryptophan. A D gene is named only where the DNA matches it firmly. Clone size is not always given. Where it is, it says once, few, many or a class for expanded clones.

V gene	clone size	D gene	J gene	CDR3 DNA	CDR3 protein
TRBV4-2	NA	NA	TRBJ2-7	TGTGCCAGCAGCCAAGATCGGGGAAGGGACTACGAGCAGTACTTC	CASSQDRGRDYEQYF
TRBV5-1	NA	NA	TRBJ2-1	TGCGCCAGCAGCTTGGTTGCGGGGGCGGGGTACAATGAGCAGTTCTTC	CASSLVAGAGYNEQFF
TRBV3-1/TRBV3-2	once	TRBD2	TRBJ2-5	TGTGCCAGCTCTAGCGGGAGTATTAGAGAGACCCAGTACTTC	CASSSGSIRETQYF
TRBV29-1	NA	NA	TRBJ1-4	TGCAGCGTGCAAGACTCTAATGAAAAACTGTTTTTT	CSVQDSNEKLFF
TRBV27	once	TRBD1	TRBJ2-5	TGTGCCAGCGGAACGGACAGGGGGGCGGCAGAGACCCAGTACTTC	CASGTDRGAAETQYF
TRBV5-6	once	TRBD2	TRBJ2-3	TGTGCCAGCAGCGCATCCGGGACTAGCGGAGTCAGTCGCACAGATACGCAGTATTTT	CASSASGTSGVSRTDTQYF
TRBV19	NA	NA	TRBJ1-2	TGTGCCAGTAGTAAGGACACTAACTATGGCTACACCTTC	CASSKDTNYGYTF
TRBV4-1	NA	TRBD2	TRBJ2-5	TGCGCCAGCAGCCAGACCGGGACTAGCCGGGAGACCCAGTACTTC	CASSQTGTSRETQYF
TRBV2	few	TRBD2	TRBJ2-1	TGTGCCAGCAGTGAAGCGTGGCTAGCGGGAGGGTCAAGCTCCTACAATGAGCAGTTCTTC	CASSEAWLAGGSSSYNEQFF
TRBV5-4	NA	TRBD2	TRBJ2-1	TGTGCCAGCAAACTAGCGGGAGGGGTTTCCTACAATGAGCAGTTCTTC	CASKLAGGVSYNEQFF
TRBV4-1	NA	NA	TRBJ2-1	TGCGCCAGCAGCCAAGACCACTACGGGAGCTTCCCCAATGAGCAGTTCTTC	CASSQDHYGSFPNEQFF
TRBV28	NA	NA	TRBJ1-1	TGTGCCAGCAGTTCCCGTAAGGGGAAGAACACTGAAGCTTTCTTT	CASSSRKGKNTEAFF
TRBV6-6	NA	NA	TRBJ2-1	TGTGCCAGCAGACTCGCGGGCTACAATGAGCAGTTCTTC	CASRLAGYNEQFF
TRBV5-6	NA	NA	TRBJ1-1	TGTGCCAGCAGCTTGACAGGGATTCGTGGCAACACTGAAGCTTTCTTT	CASSLTGIRGNTEAFF
TRBV2	NA	TRBD1	TRBJ1-3	TGTGCCAGCAGTCGGACAGGGGCCGTCTCTGGAAACACCATATATTTT	CASSRTGAVSGNTIYF
TRBV2	few	NA	TRBJ1-5	TGTGCCAGCAGTGCAGACAATAGCAATCAGCCCCAGCATTTT	CASSADNSNQPQHF
TRBV29-1	NA	TRBD1	TRBJ1-5	TGCAGCGTCCACGGGACAGGGGTCGGTGATCAGCCCCAGCATTTT	CSVHGTGVGDQPQHF
TRBV4-2	NA	TRBD2	TRBJ2-3	TGTGCCAGCAGCCAAGATCAACTAGCGGGAGGGGCCCGCACAGATACGCAGTATTTT	CASSQDQLAGGARTDTQYF
TRBV6-1	NA	TRBD1	TRBJ2-5	TGTGCCAGCAGTGAATGGACAGGGGACGCCTTAGTGGAAGAGACCCAGTACTTC	CASSEWTGDALVEETQYF
TRBV5-5	NA	TRBD2	TRBJ2-3	TGTGCCAGCAGCCTGACTAGCGGGAGGGCCAGGCACACAGATACGCAGTATTTT	CASSLTSGRARHTDTQYF
TRBV6-5	NA	TRBD1	TRBJ1-2	TGTGCCAGCAGGAGACAGGGAGCTGGCTATGGCTACACCTTC	CASRRQGAGYGYTF
TRBV5-4	NA	NA	TRBJ2-1	TGTGCCAGCAACAGGTGGGCGGGATCTGCTGAGCAGTTCTTC	CASNRWAGSAEQFF
TRBV2	NA	NA	TRBJ2-7	TGTGCCAGCAGTGGGGGAGGAATGGGCTCCTACGAGCAGTACTTC	CASSGGGMGSYEQYF
TRBV29-1	NA	NA	TRBJ2-7	TGCAGCGCCGTCGCAGGTGGTTACGAGCAGTACTTC	CSAVAGGYEQYF
TRBV2	NA	TRBD1	TRBJ1-2	TGTGCCAGCAGCCCCGGGGGACAGCACTACACCTTC	CASSPGGQHYTF
TRBV5-1	NA	NA	TRBJ2-1	TGCGCCAGCAGCTTGAACGCGGAGGAGGGCAATGAGCAGTTCTTC	CASSLNAEEGNEQFF
TRBV5-4	NA	TRBD1	TRBJ2-4	TGTGCCAGCAGCATACAGGGGGACATTCAGTACTTC	CASSIQGDIQYF
TRBV7-2	NA	NA	TRBJ2-3	TGTGCCAGCAGCTTAGGGGCCCGCACAGATACGCAGTATTTT	CASSLGARTDTQYF
TRBV29-1	NA	NA	TRBJ2-1	TGCAGCGTGCGAGACGGAGGGCGTGGCAATGAGCAGTTCTTC	CSVRDGGRGNEQFF
TRBV5-3	NA	NA	TRBJ1-5	TGTGCCAGAAGCTTGTCCCTTTTT	CARSLSLF
TRBV4-2	NA	NA	TRBJ2-2	TGTGCCAGCAGCCCCCAGGCAGGGTCTAACACCGGGGAGCTGTTTTTT	CASSPQAGSNTGELFF
TRBV3-1/TRBV3-2	NA	NA	TRBJ2-2	TGTGCCAGCAGCTATCGGGGGAGCGCGAACACCGGGGAGCTGTTTTTT	CASSYRGSANTGELFF
TRBV18	NA	NA	TRBJ2-7	TGTGCCAGCTCACCTAATGGCCAGTTCTACGAGCAGTACTTC	CASSPNGQFYEQYF
TRBV6-6	NA	TRBD1	TRBJ1-2	TGTGCCAGCAGTCGACTTGGGACAGGTAGTTCGGGTGGCTACACCTTC	CASSRLGTGSSGGYTF
TRBV2	few	NA	TRBJ2-5	TGTGCCAGCACTAGGGGGATGCTGGGGACCCAGTACTTC	CASTRGMLGTQYF
TRBV11-2	NA	NA	TRBJ2-7	TGTGCCAGCTCTCGGGGACACAGCTCCTACGAGCAGTACTTC	CASSRGHSSYEQYF
TRBV11-3	NA	NA	TRBJ2-7	TGTGCCAGCAGCCCAGGGGGGCCGGGGGCTACCTACGAGCAGTACTTC	CASSPGGPGATYEQYF
TRBV7-8	NA	NA	TRBJ2-7	TGTGCCAGCAGCTTAGCGGGTCTAGGTTTGGAGCAGTACTTC	CASSLAGLGLEQYF
TRBV24-1	few	NA	TRBJ2-7	TGTGCCACCAGGGGCCGGGGTAGGGATGACGAGCAGTACTTC	CATRGRGRDDEQYF
TRBV19	once	TRBD2	TRBJ2-5	TGTGCCAGTAGTCTGCGGACTAGCTCCCAAGAGACCCAGTACTTC	CASSLRTSSQETQYF
TRBV24-1	NA	TRBD1	TRBJ2-5	TGTGCCACCAGTTCCTCAGGACGAACAGGGGACCCCAGGGGGGAGACCCAGTACTTC	CATSSSGRTGDPRGETQYF
TRBV27	few	TRBD1	TRBJ2-5	TGTGCCAGCAGCGCGACAGGGGAGGCCCAGTACTTC	CASSATGEAQYF
TRBV5-1	NA	TRBD2	TRBJ2-1	TGCGCCAGCAGCTTGGGGGCTAGCGGTAACTCCTACAATGAGCAGTTCTTC	CASSLGASGNSYNEQFF
TRBV9	NA	NA	TRBJ2-7	TGTGCCAGCAGCGTAGGGGGGGAACTCTACGAGCAGTACTTC	CASSVGGELYEQYF
TRBV3-1/TRBV3-2	NA	NA	TRBJ2-1	TGTGCCAGCAGCCAAGATGTCAGGTTTGAGCAGTTCTTC	CASSQDVRFEQFF
TRBV5-1	NA	TRBD2	TRBJ2-1	TGCGCCAGCAGCTCAACGACTAGCGGGAGCGATGAGCAGTTCTTC	CASSSTTSGSDEQFF
TRBV5-1	once	NA	TRBJ1-1	TGCGCCAGCAGAAGGACAGACGCAACTGAAGCTTTCTTT	CASRRTDATEAFF
TRBV7-3	NA	TRBD2	TRBJ2-2	TGTGCCAGCAGCTGGACTAGCGGGAGCACCACCGGGGAGCTGTTTTTT	CASSWTSGSTTGELFF
TRBV28	NA	NA	TRBJ1-5	TGTGCCAGCAGTGTGTTCCGTCGTCCTAGCAATCAGCCCCAGCATTTT	CASSVFRRPSNQPQHF
TRBV10-3	NA	NA	TRBJ1-5	TGTGCCATCAGTGACAATAGCAATCAGCCCCAGCATTTT	CAISDNSNQPQHF
TRBV7-2	once	NA	TRBJ2-5	TGTGCCAGCAGCGACCGGGCCCGGGGAGGGACCCAGTACTTC	CASSDRARGGTQYF
TRBV10-3	NA	TRBD1	TRBJ2-7	TGTGCCATCAGGACCCCATCCGGGACAGCCTACGAGCAGTACTTC	CAIRTPSGTAYEQYF
TRBV5-4	NA	NA	TRBJ2-3	TGTGCCAGCAGCTTGGGCTCGGTCACAGATACGCAGTATTTT	CASSLGSVTDTQYF
TRBV10-1	NA	TRBD1	TRBJ2-1	TGCGCCAGCAGCCTGGGACAGGGCGGGTCCTACAATGAGCAGTTCTTC	CASSLGQGGSYNEQFF